A selection of T cell receptor beta chains follows, all from one sample in a study. MiXCR, applied by TCRdb to the 5' RACE reads, yields one record per CDR3 protein. The sample records over 25,000 distinct CDR3 sequences, 20% to 30% being singletons. The sequencing input was naive CD4+ T cells sorted from a lymph node. Receptor source: a female donor with breast cancer. Each CDR3 is given with its conserved first and last residue. The order of the fields is D gene, V gene, clone size, J gene, CDR3 DNA, CDR3 protein. D genes are given only for firm matches. Clone size, where shown, is once, few, many, or a class for clones that have expanded.

D: TRBD2
V: TRBV5-6
size: .
J: TRBJ2-1
DNA: TGTGCCAGCAGCTTGCCCAGCGGGACGGTCAATGAGCAGTTCTTC
CDR3: CASSLPSGTVNEQFF

D: .
V: TRBV28
size: few
J: TRBJ1-1
DNA: .
CDR3: CASSFFGPGLEAFF

D: .
V: TRBV24-1
size: .
J: TRBJ2-1
DNA: TGTGCCACCAGTGATTTGGTCTGGACAGAGCAGTTCTTC
CDR3: CATSDLVWTEQFF

D: TRBD1
V: TRBV6-6
size: few
J: TRBJ1-1
DNA: TGTGCCAGCAGACCACAGGGGACCGGCGCGGCTTTCTTT
CDR3: CASRPQGTGAAFF

D: .
V: TRBV3-1
size: .
J: TRBJ2-1
DNA: TGTGCCAGCAGCCGAGCGGAGAGCTCCTACAATGAGCAGTTCTTC
CDR3: CASSRAESSYNEQFF

D: .
V: TRBV7-8
size: .
J: TRBJ2-7
DNA: TGTGCCAGCAGCTTAGCCCCAACAACATCGACAGGAAGGTACGAGCAGTACTTC
CDR3: CASSLAPTTSTGRYEQYF

D: TRBD2
V: TRBV6-1
size: .
J: TRBJ2-1
DNA: TGTGCCAGCAGTGAATTGCTAGCGGGGGCCACCTACAATGAGCAGTTCTTC
CDR3: CASSELLAGATYNEQFF

D: .
V: TRBV5-1
size: many
J: TRBJ1-1
DNA: TGCGCCAGCAGCTTGGCGGTCTTAGAGGGCACTGAAGCTTTCTTT
CDR3: CASSLAVLEGTEAFF

D: .
V: TRBV15
size: many
J: TRBJ2-2
DNA: TGTGCCACCAGCAGAGATGGGCCAGGGGTTCGGACTGGGGAGCTGTTTTTT
CDR3: CATSRDGPGVRTGELFF

D: .
V: TRBV3-1
size: .
J: TRBJ1-4
DNA: TGTGCCAGCAGCCTAGGACAGCGTGAAAAACTGTTTTTT
CDR3: CASSLGQREKLFF

D: .
V: TRBV5-1
size: few
J: TRBJ2-1
DNA: TGCGCCAGCAGGATTTTCGGGAATGAGCAGTTCTTC
CDR3: CASRIFGNEQFF

D: .
V: TRBV10-3
size: few
J: TRBJ1-4
DNA: TGTGCCATCAGTGAGGCAGGGACTGAAAAACTGTTTTTT
CDR3: CAISEAGTEKLFF

D: .
V: TRBV6-5
size: few
J: TRBJ2-2
DNA: TGTGCCAGCAGCTTTACCAGAGGGGAGCTGTTTTTT
CDR3: CASSFTRGELFF

D: TRBD1
V: TRBV5-1
size: .
J: TRBJ2-3
DNA: TGCGCCAGCAGCTGGGACAGGGGAAGCACAGATACGCAGTATTTT
CDR3: CASSWDRGSTDTQYF

D: TRBD1
V: TRBV28
size: .
J: TRBJ1-1
DNA: TGTGCCAGCAGTTACCAACAGGGGAGGACTGAAGCTTTCTTT
CDR3: CASSYQQGRTEAFF

D: TRBD1
V: TRBV12-3/TRBV12-4
size: .
J: TRBJ1-2
DNA: TGTGCCAGCAGTTTCCGCAGGGGGGGCTCCGAAGGTGGCTACACCTTC
CDR3: CASSFRRGGSEGGYTF

D: .
V: TRBV7-2
size: .
J: TRBJ1-6
DNA: TGTGCCAGCGGCTTAGGGGTCAATTCACCCCTCCACTTT
CDR3: CASGLGVNSPLHF

D: TRBD2
V: TRBV18
size: once
J: TRBJ2-7
DNA: TGTGCCAGCTCACCGTTTCTAGCGGGACAATACGAGCAGTACTTC
CDR3: CASSPFLAGQYEQYF

D: .
V: TRBV28
size: .
J: TRBJ1-1
DNA: TGTGCCAGCAGTACCATTAAGAGGATCACTGAAGCTTTCTTT
CDR3: CASSTIKRITEAFF

D: .
V: TRBV11-2
size: many
J: TRBJ2-7
DNA: TGTGCCAGCAGCTTAGATATCCCCCCTCCAAACTACGAGCAGTACTTC
CDR3: CASSLDIPPPNYEQYF

D: TRBD2
V: TRBV5-1
size: .
J: TRBJ2-2
DNA: TGCGCCAGCAGCTTGGTTGGTTTCGAGCTAGCGGGATACCGGCCCGGGGAGCTGTTTTTT
CDR3: CASSLVGFELAGYRPGELFF

D: .
V: TRBV6-1
size: few
J: TRBJ1-2
DNA: TGTGCCAGCACGCGGAACTATGGCTACACCTTC
CDR3: CASTRNYGYTF

D: .
V: TRBV20-1
size: .
J: TRBJ2-7
DNA: TGCAGTGCTGACACGGAGGGCTACGAGCAGTACTTC
CDR3: CSADTEGYEQYF

D: .
V: TRBV5-1
size: many
J: TRBJ2-1
DNA: TGCGCCAGCAGCTTGGCCATCGGGGTACCCTACAATGAGCAGTTCTTC
CDR3: CASSLAIGVPYNEQFF

D: .
V: TRBV4-2
size: .
J: TRBJ2-1
DNA: TGTGCCAGCAGTATACAGGGAACGGGCTCCTACAATGAGCAGTTCTTC
CDR3: CASSIQGTGSYNEQFF

D: .
V: TRBV5-5
size: .
J: TRBJ1-1
DNA: TGTGCCAGCAGCTTGGTATTTGGCAGGGCACTGAACACTGAAGCTTTCTTT
CDR3: CASSLVFGRALNTEAFF

D: TRBD2
V: TRBV7-2
size: .
J: TRBJ2-7
DNA: TGTGCCAGCAGCTTAGTCTCCGGGGGGGAGCAGTACTTC
CDR3: CASSLVSGGEQYF

D: .
V: TRBV20-1
size: few
J: TRBJ2-7
DNA: TGCAGTGCTAGTCTTGGGGCCTACGAGCAGTACTTC
CDR3: CSASLGAYEQYF

D: .
V: TRBV6-4
size: .
J: TRBJ2-2
DNA: TGTGCCAGCAGTGACGGGAGGGGGACCGGGGAGCTGTTTTTT
CDR3: CASSDGRGTGELFF

D: .
V: TRBV4-3
size: few
J: TRBJ2-6
DNA: TGCGCCAGCAGCCAAGAGGGGGGAACTGGGGCCGACGTCCTGACTTTC
CDR3: CASSQEGGTGADVLTF

D: .
V: TRBV19
size: .
J: TRBJ2-2
DNA: TGTGCCAGTAGTTTCTCCGGGGTTGGCACCGGGGAGCTGTTTTTT
CDR3: CASSFSGVGTGELFF

D: .
V: TRBV10-2
size: .
J: TRBJ1-4
DNA: TGCGCCAGCAGTGAGTCGACAGTCAATGAAAAACTGTTTTTT
CDR3: CASSESTVNEKLFF

D: .
V: TRBV25-1
size: .
J: TRBJ2-7
DNA: TGTGCCAGCAGTGAACTCACCGGGCTGCCCTACGAGCAGTACTTC
CDR3: CASSELTGLPYEQYF

D: .
V: TRBV7-9
size: many
J: TRBJ2-5
DNA: TGTGCCAGCAGTCGGGCCGCGGCTCAAGAGACCCAGTACTTC
CDR3: CASSRAAAQETQYF

D: .
V: TRBV6-5
size: medium-sized
J: TRBJ2-3
DNA: TGTGCCAGCAGTGGGTCGAGTAGCACAGATACGCAGTATTTT
CDR3: CASSGSSSTDTQYF

D: TRBD1
V: TRBV29-1
size: .
J: TRBJ2-7
DNA: TGCAGCGTTGAAGATCCCGGGACAGGCTACGAGCAGTACTTC
CDR3: CSVEDPGTGYEQYF

D: .
V: TRBV3-1
size: many
J: TRBJ2-2
DNA: TGTGCCAGCAGCCCTCAACCTAGGGGGACTTACACCGGGGAGCTGTTTTTT
CDR3: CASSPQPRGTYTGELFF

D: .
V: TRBV27
size: many
J: TRBJ1-6
DNA: TGTGCCAGCAGCTCCCCCCCGGGCCCCCTCGGCAATTCACCCCTCCACTTT
CDR3: CASSSPPGPLGNSPLHF

D: TRBD2
V: TRBV6-5
size: .
J: TRBJ2-7
DNA: TGTGCCAGCAGTTATAGCGGGATCTCCTACGAGCAGTACTTC
CDR3: CASSYSGISYEQYF

D: .
V: TRBV6-5
size: few
J: TRBJ2-7
DNA: TGTGCCAGCAGCCATGGAGAGGCCTACGAGCAGTACTTC
CDR3: CASSHGEAYEQYF

D: .
V: TRBV5-1
size: many
J: TRBJ2-7
DNA: TGCGCCAGCAGCTTGGTTCTGGGATACGAGCAGTACTTC
CDR3: CASSLVLGYEQYF

D: TRBD1
V: TRBV11-2
size: .
J: TRBJ2-5
DNA: TGTGCCAGCAGCGCCGGGACAGGGAAGACCCAGTACTTC
CDR3: CASSAGTGKTQYF

D: .
V: TRBV4-1
size: many
J: TRBJ1-5
DNA: TGCGCCAGCAGCCAAGGGCCAGGGAATCAGCCCCAGCATTTT
CDR3: CASSQGPGNQPQHF

D: TRBD1
V: TRBV7-2
size: many
J: TRBJ1-2
DNA: TGTGCCAGCAGCATGTCGGACAGGGGAACTCAGGGCTACACCTTC
CDR3: CASSMSDRGTQGYTF

D: TRBD1
V: TRBV6-2/TRBV6-3
size: .
J: TRBJ1-5
DNA: TGTGCCAGCAGGGATAGACAGGGCCGCAATCAGCCCCAGCATTTT
CDR3: CASRDRQGRNQPQHF

D: TRBD1
V: TRBV18
size: .
J: TRBJ1-5
DNA: TGTGCCAGCTCACAAACAGGGGGCGTTCAGCCCCAGCATTTT
CDR3: CASSQTGGVQPQHF

D: .
V: TRBV15
size: .
J: TRBJ1-2
DNA: TGTGCCACCAGCAGACGGGGAGAATGGAATGGCTACACCTTC
CDR3: CATSRRGEWNGYTF

D: TRBD1
V: TRBV25-1
size: many
J: TRBJ2-3
DNA: TGTGCCAGCAGTGGGACAGGGACAGATACGCAGTATTTT
CDR3: CASSGTGTDTQYF

D: .
V: TRBV11-1
size: many
J: TRBJ2-3
DNA: TGTGCCAGCAGCTTAGAAGCAGATACGCAGTATTTT
CDR3: CASSLEADTQYF

D: .
V: TRBV7-9
size: once
J: TRBJ2-5
DNA: TGTGCCAGCAGCCCCCAAGCGGAGACCCAGTACTTC
CDR3: CASSPQAETQYF

D: .
V: TRBV14
size: .
J: TRBJ2-5
DNA: TGTACCAGCAGCCACTCGGAGAGACGGGAGACCCAGTACTTC
CDR3: CTSSHSERRETQYF